This TCR beta chain was profiled in a study of response to subunit inactivated influenza vaccine. MiXCR, run by TCRdb on the RT-PCR reads, gives a single entry per CDR3 protein. Of approximately 570,000 distinct CDR3 sequences in the sample, 7.6% were seen once. Findings and caveats of the study: Authors suggested seasonal influenza vaccinations each recruit few new T cells.

This clonotype was detected many times. The antigen is undetermined. This CDR3 is 14 amino acids long. The germline V and J ends were trimmed by 9 bases and 9 bases, with 20 bases remaining between them. This TCR was sampled from a man aged 50-75 years who received an inactivated influenza vaccine. The sample here was PBMCs from blood, taken around 25 months after vaccination. V usage is TRBV12-3 or TRBV12-4 and J usage is TRBJ2-2; D is tentatively TRBD1 or TRBD2 (5 bases each). CDR3 protein: CASSTGRTIRELFF. In DNA form, the CDR3 reads TGTGCCAGTTCTACGGGACGGACCATCAGGGAGCTGTTTTTT.